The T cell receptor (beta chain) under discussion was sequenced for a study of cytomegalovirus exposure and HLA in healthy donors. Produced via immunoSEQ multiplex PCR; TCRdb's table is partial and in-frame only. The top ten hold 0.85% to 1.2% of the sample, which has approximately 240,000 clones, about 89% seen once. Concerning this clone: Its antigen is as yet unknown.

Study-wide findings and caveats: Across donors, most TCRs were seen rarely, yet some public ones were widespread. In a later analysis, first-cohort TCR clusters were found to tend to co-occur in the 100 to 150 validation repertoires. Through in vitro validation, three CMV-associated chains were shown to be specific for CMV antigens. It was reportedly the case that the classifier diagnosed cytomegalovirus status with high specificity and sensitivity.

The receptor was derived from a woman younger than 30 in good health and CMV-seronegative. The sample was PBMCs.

The CDR3 spells CSVHGNMNTEAFF. The DNA of the CDR3 is TGCAGCGTCCACGGGAACATGAACACTGAAGCTTTCTTT. The V call is TRBV29-1, the J call TRBJ1-1, with no clear D. Trimming pared 6 bases from V and 0 bases from J, leaving 11 bases between. The CDR3 length is 13 residues. Germline loops: CDR1 SQVTM, CDR2 ANQGSEA.